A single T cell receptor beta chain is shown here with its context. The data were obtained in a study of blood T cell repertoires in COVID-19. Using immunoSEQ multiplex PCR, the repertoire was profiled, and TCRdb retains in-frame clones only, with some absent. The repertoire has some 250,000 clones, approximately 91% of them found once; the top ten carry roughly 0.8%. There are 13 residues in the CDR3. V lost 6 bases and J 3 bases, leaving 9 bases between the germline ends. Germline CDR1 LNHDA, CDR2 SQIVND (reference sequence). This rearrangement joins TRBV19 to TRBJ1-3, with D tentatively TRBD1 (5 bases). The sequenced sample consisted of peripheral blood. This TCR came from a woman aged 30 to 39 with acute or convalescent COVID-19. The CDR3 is CASSDSLGNTIYF. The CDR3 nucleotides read TGTGCCAGTAGCGACAGCCTTGGAAACACCATATATTTT.